This passage covers 14 T cell receptor beta chains from one sample sequenced in a study of human T cells and chemical hapten exposure. TCRdb re-called the RACE reads through MiXCR, storing one row per CDR3 protein. The table shows roughly 86,000 distinct CDR3 sequences, with under 12% occurring only once. Described time point: patch test 1, 2 weeks after DPC sensitization. Treatment here: therapeutic diphenylcyclopropenone sensitization with weekly scalp DPC. Specimen: whole blood, collected in connection with sensitization to the hapten diphenylcyclopropenone (DPC). Receptors were obtained from a man aged 40-49 years with alopecia areata. Some clones in this sample may be carry-over from other donors' samples.

In DNA form, the CDR3 reads TGTGCCAGCAGCGCGAGTCGGGACAGGGGACAGACCCAGTACTTC. It is translated as CASSASRDRGQTQYF. The chain is built from TRBV11-2 and TRBJ2-5, with 10 bases lining up with TRBD1. This CDR3 is 15 amino acids long. Germline CDR1 is SGHAT and CDR2 is FQNNGV. V was clipped by 5 bases and J by 6 bases; unmatched bases: 9.

This clonotype was found many times. The V call is TRBV10-3, the J call TRBJ1-1; weak D call: TRBD1 (6 bases). V lost 0 bases, J lost 4 bases, and 9 bases lay in between. The CDR3 has 14 residues. Per the germline V gene, CDR1 is ENHRY and CDR2 is SYGVKD. The CDR3 spells CAISESQGITEAFF. The CDR3 DNA sequence: TGTGCCATCAGTGAGTCCCAGGGGATCACTGAAGCTTTCTTT.

This clonotype was counted only a few times. This chain links TRBV5-1 with TRBJ2-1, with 8 nucleotides matching TRBD2. The CDR3 extends over 15 amino acids. V gave up 2 bases and J gave up 6 bases; unmatched junction bases: 7. Germline CDR1 reads SGHRS; CDR2 reads YFSETQ. The CDR3 bases are TGCGCCAGCAGCTTATCAGCGGGAGCAAGCAATGAGCAGTTCTTC. The encoded protein is CASSLSAGASNEQFF.

The chain recombines TRBV6-1 with TRBJ1-5, with D hard to call. This CDR3 is 16 amino acids long. The V end lost 2 bases, the J end lost 0 bases, and 11 bases lay between the germline ends. CDR1 and CDR2 from the germline V gene are MNHNS and SASEGT. The CDR3 DNA sequence: TGTGCCAGCAGTGAAAACCTGTGGGGTAGCAATCAGCCCCAGCATTTT. It specifies CASSENLWGSNQPQHF.

This clonotype was observed at least ten times. The chain couples TRBV12-3 or TRBV12-4 to TRBJ2-7, with D perhaps TRBD1 (6 bases). The CDR3 consists of 16 residues. Trimming removed 3 bases at V and 5 bases at J, with 20 bases between. CDR3 sequence: CASSLGPQPTGDEQYF. The CDR3, as DNA: TGTGCCAGCAGTTTGGGGCCCCAACCGACAGGAGACGAGCAGTACTTC.

This clonotype was seen more than once but under ten times. This sequence joins TRBV6-5 and TRBJ1-1, with D perhaps TRBD1 (6 bases). The CDR3 has 16 residues. CDR1 is MNHEY, CDR2 SVGAGI, per germline. Deletions cut 5 bases from V and 0 bases from J, with 16 bases between. Here the CDR3 DNA reads TGTGCCAGCAGTGCTCGGATGGGGGGGCTGAACACTGAAGCTTTCTTT. It specifies CASSARMGGLNTEAFF.

The rearrangement links TRBV7-2 to TRBJ2-3; TRBD2 matches at 10 bases. The CDR3 consists of 16 residues. J lost 5 bases, V lost 2 bases, and 7 bases had no gene match. Germline V CDR1 and CDR2: SGHTA, FQGNSA. CDR3 DNA sequence: TGTGCCAGCAGCTTACACCGGCAGCGGGAGGGAGATACGCAGTATTTT. Translating gives CASSLHRQREGDTQYF.

The chain joins TRBV18 to TRBJ2-1; D is unclear. CDR1 and CDR2 (germline): KGHSH, LQKENI. V lost 0 bases to trimming and J lost 8 bases, with 8 bases between them. This CDR3 contains 13 residues. The CDR3 DNA is TGTGCCAGCTCACCACCTGTCGCCCATGAGCAGTTCTTC. Encoded protein: CASSPPVAHEQFF.

The chain couples TRBV6-2 or TRBV6-3 to TRBJ2-7; TRBD2 matches 9 bases. Germline CDR1 is MNHEY and CDR2 is SVGEGT. With 4 bases clipped from V and 2 bases from J, the junction kept 12 bases outside the gene matches. This CDR3 is 17 amino acids long. Written as DNA, the CDR3 is TGTGCCAGCAGTTCCCCCTCTAGCGGGAAACCTACCTACGAGCAGTACGTC. Translation gives CASSSPSSGKPTYEQYV.

This clonotype was recorded at least ten times. The V call is TRBV7-2, the J call TRBJ2-1, with D perhaps matching TRBD1 or TRBD2 (5 bases each). Trimming took 4 bases from V and 15 from J, leaving 22 bases between them. The germline V gene encodes CDR1 SGHTA and CDR2 FQGNSA. The CDR3 is made up of 14 amino acids. The CDR3 coding sequence is TGTGCCAGCAGCTCAAAGGCTGGGGGACGAGGAAGGTTCTTC. Encoded protein: CASSSKAGGRGRFF.

This clonotype was observed a few times. CDR3 loop: CASSLAQKFTGYSGNTIYF. CDR3 nucleotides: TGTGCCAGCAGCTTAGCCCAGAAGTTCACAGGGTACTCTGGAAACACCATATATTTT. The chain couples TRBV7-2 to TRBJ1-3; the D gene is possibly TRBD1 (6 bases). The CDR3 runs to 19 residues. Germline-derived CDR1 and CDR2 are SGHTA and FQGNSA. The V end was cut by 0 bases, the J end by 0 bases, with 18 bases between.

This clonotype was detected only a few times. The V call is TRBV29-1, the J call TRBJ1-4; D ambiguous. Germline V gene sequence: CDR1 SQVTM, CDR2 ANQGSEA. The length of the CDR3 is 15 residues. With 6 bases removed from V and 4 bases from J, the gap between germline ends came to 18 bases. The CDR3 DNA reads as TGCAGCGTAAAAACGGCCGGTCACGTTAATGAAAAACTGTTTTTT. It specifies CSVKTAGHVNEKLFF.

The V gene is TRBV3-1, the J gene TRBJ1-2; D remains ambiguous. Per the germline V gene, CDR1 is LGHDT and CDR2 is YNNKEL (reference sequence). V dropped 4 bases and J dropped 4 bases, with 10 bases sitting between them. The CDR3 covers 13 residues. The CDR3 DNA reads TGTGCCAGCAGCCCCGGGGTTTCCTATGGCTACACCTTC. Protein: CASSPGVSYGYTF.

There are a few counts of this clonotype. The chain recombines TRBV12-3 or TRBV12-4 with TRBJ2-2; possibly TRBD2 for D (5 bases). The V end lost 5 bases, the J end lost 5 bases, and 15 bases lay between the germline ends. The CDR3 has 15 residues. CDR3 bases: TGTGCCAGCAGTCCTCGGGGAAGATCAACCGGGGAGCTGTTTTTT. It encodes CASSPRGRSTGELFF.